This T cell receptor (beta chain) was sequenced in a study of Ad26.COV2.S vaccination and SARS-CoV-2 variants. Study-wide context: It was the COV1001 Ad26.COV2.S trial arm that included the donor. Once, or twice with 56 days between doses, Ad26.COV2.S was given intramuscularly.

The CDR3 covers 11 residues. CDR1 is MNHEY, CDR2 SVGAGI, per germline. V was pared by 2 bases and J by 8 bases, with 4 bases between. Some clones are missing from TCRdb's copy, which holds only in-frame ones; the method was immunoSEQ multiplex PCR. The sample has under 500,000 clones; approximately 90% are singletons. Stated treatment: 19 received Ad26.COV2.S at low or high dose, single or two shots; about 5 received placebo; per-sample allocation not given. Samples came from day 63 after the first vaccine or placebo injection. This person who donated was an adult of 18-55 years in Boston. Wuhan-strain SARS-CoV-2 spike was expressed by the Ad26 vector that made up the vaccine.

This sequence originates from a person aged 18 to 65 who received the Ad26.COV2.S COVID-19 vaccine or a placebo. V usage is TRBV6-5 and J usage is TRBJ2-1; D is ambiguous. The sequencing here drew on peripheral blood, taken in a trial of Ad26.COV2.S vaccine versus placebo. The CDR3 DNA follows: TGTGCCAGCAGTTACAGGGATGAGCAGTTCTTC. Translated: CASSYRDEQFF.